This T cell receptor beta chain was obtained from a study of OX40 agonist ivuxolimab in advanced cancers. Study at large: The group had a mean age of roughly 56 years, ranged from 23 to 79, and was 80% to 90% male. The study reported partial responses in three patients: one hepatocellular carcinoma, two cutaneous melanoma. Findings and limits, study-wide: There was clonal expansion of CD4+ and CD8+ blood T cells by week 6 at 0.1 to 3.0 mg/kg.

Sequenced by immunoSEQ multiplex PCR; TCRdb stores in-frame clones only, minus some. The data show around 70,000 clones, approximately 80% seen once. Details on this clone: Its target is unknown.

This specimen consisted of CD4+ or CD8+ T cells sorted from blood, obtained in a trial of the OX40 agonist ivuxolimab. The receptor comes from an adult with an advanced solid tumor such as melanoma, head and neck, liver or kidney cancer.

The DNA for the CDR3 is TGTGCCAGCAGTTTAAGTCCAGGGGGAGTACGGGAGCAGTACTTC. Residues: CASSLSPGGVREQYF. This rearrangement joins TRBV27 to TRBJ2-7; TRBD1 matches 7 bases. V was clipped by 2 bases and J by 7 bases; unmatched bases: 11. This CDR3 region has 15 residues. Germline values: CDR1 MNHEY, CDR2 SMNVEV (reference sequence).